The sequence of this T cell receptor beta chain was determined in a study of T cell responses to AZD1222 COVID-19 vaccine. Germline lookup yields CDR1 MNHEY and CDR2 SVGAGI. V shed 4 bases and J shed 3 bases, with 18 bases lying between them. The CDR3 loop spans 16 amino acids. This clone showed up just once. As yet, its antigen is unknown. Assay used: immunoSEQ multiplex PCR; TCRdb lists only in-frame clones, some missing. The repertoire holds about 90,000 clones, with about nine tenths as singletons. Whole-study results and caveats: It was only after the peak T cell response that any repertoires were sampled.

The sample in question was peripheral blood, obtained 28 days after the second AZD1222 dose. This TCR derives from an adult who received the AZD1222 COVID-19 vaccine. The chain uses TRBV6-5 and TRBJ1-1, with a possible D match to TRBD1 (5 bases). CDR3 residues: CASSSQLGGGDTEAFF. The CDR3 DNA sequence: TGTGCCAGCAGTTCCCAATTGGGGGGAGGCGACACTGAAGCTTTCTTT.